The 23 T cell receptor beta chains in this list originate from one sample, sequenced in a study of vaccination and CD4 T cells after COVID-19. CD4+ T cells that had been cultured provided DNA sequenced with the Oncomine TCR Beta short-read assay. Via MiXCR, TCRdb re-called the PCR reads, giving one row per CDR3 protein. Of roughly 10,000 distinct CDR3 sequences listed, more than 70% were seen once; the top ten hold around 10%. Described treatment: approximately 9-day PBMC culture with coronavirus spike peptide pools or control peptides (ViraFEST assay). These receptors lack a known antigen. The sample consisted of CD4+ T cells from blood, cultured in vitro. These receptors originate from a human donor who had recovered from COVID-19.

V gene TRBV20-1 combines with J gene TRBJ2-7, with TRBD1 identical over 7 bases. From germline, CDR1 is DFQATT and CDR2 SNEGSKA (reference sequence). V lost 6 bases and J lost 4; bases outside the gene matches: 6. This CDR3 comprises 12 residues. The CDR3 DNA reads TGCAGTGCAAAAGGGACAGTTTACGAGCAGTACTTC. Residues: CSAKGTVYEQYF.

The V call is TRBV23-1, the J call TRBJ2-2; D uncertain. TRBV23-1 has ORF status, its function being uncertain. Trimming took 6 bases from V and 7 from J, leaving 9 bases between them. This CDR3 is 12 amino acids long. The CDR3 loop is CASSRGCGELFF. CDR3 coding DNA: TGCGCCAGCAGCCGAGGATGCGGGGAGCTGTTTTTT.

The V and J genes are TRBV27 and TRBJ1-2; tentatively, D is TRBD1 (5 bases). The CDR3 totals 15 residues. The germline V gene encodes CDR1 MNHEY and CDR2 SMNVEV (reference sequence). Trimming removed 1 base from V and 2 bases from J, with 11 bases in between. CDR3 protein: CASSLWGTGNYGYTF. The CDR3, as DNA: TGTGCCAGCAGTTTATGGGGGACTGGGAACTATGGCTACACCTTC.

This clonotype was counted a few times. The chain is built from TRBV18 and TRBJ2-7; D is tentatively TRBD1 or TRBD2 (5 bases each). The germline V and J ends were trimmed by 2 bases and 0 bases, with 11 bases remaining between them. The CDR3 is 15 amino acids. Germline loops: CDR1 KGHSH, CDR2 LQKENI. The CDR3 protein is CASSPKAGTSYEQYF. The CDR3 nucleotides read TGTGCCAGCTCACCAAAGGCAGGGACCTCCTACGAGCAGTACTTC. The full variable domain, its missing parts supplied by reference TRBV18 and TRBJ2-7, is NAGVMQNPRHLVRRRGQEARLRCSPMKGHSHVYWYRQLPEEGLKFMVYLQKENIIDESGMPKERFSAEFPKEGPSILRIQQVVRGDSAAYFCASSPKAGTSYEQYFGPGTRLTVT.

The CDR3 reads CASSLGGNGEKFGGYTF. The CDR3 nucleotides are TGTGCCAGCAGCTTGGGGGGGAACGGGGAGAAGTTCGGTGGCTACACCTTC. V is TRBV7-9 and J is TRBJ1-2, with D possibly TRBD1 on 5 matching bases. This CDR3 has 17 residues. Trimming cost V 3 bases and J 7 bases, with 24 bases left between them. In germline, CDR1 is SEHNR, CDR2 FQNEAQ (reference sequence).

CDR3 sequence: CASKTGPHTGELFF. CDR3 DNA: TGTGCCAGCAAGACAGGGCCCCACACCGGGGAGCTGTTTTTT. The chain links TRBV6-4 to TRBJ2-2; 7 bases align to TRBD1. CDR3 size: 14 residues. The trim removed 7 bases at V and 3 bases at J, leaving 5 bases unmatched. CDR1 and CDR2 (germline): MRHNA, SNTAGT.

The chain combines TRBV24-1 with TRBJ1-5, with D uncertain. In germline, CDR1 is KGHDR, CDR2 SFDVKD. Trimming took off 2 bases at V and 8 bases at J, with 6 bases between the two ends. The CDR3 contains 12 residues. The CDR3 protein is CATSDSLEPQHF. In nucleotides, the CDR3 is TGTGCCACCAGTGATTCCCTGGAGCCCCAGCATTTT.

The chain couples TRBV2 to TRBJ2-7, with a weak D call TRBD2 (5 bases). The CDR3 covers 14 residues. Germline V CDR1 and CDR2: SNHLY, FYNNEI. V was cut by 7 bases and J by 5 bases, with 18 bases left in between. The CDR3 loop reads CASTRRPGVDEQYF. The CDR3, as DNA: TGTGCCAGCACCCGGAGGCCCGGAGTGGACGAGCAGTACTTC.

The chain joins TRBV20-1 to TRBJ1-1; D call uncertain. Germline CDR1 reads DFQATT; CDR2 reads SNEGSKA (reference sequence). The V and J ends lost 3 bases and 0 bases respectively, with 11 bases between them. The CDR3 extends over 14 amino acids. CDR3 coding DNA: TGCAGTGCTAGTGGGTCCCACTTGAACACTGAAGCTTTCTTT. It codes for CSASGSHLNTEAFF.

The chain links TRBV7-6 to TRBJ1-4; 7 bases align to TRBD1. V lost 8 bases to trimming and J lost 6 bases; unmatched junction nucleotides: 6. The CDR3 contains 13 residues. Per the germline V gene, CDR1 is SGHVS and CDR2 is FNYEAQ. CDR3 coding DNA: TGTGCCAGCGGGCCGGGACAGCATGAAAAACTGTTTTTT. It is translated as CASGPGQHEKLFF.

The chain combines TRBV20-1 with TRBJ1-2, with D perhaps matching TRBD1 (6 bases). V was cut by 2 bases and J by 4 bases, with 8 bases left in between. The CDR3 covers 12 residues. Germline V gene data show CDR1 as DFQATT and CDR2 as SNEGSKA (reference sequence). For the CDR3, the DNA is TGCAGTGCTAGACTGGGGGCCTATGGCTACACCTTC. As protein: CSARLGAYGYTF.

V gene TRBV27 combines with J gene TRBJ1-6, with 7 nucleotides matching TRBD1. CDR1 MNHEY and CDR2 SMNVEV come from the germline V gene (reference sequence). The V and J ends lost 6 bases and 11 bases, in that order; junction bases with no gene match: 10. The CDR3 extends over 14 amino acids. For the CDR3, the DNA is TGTGCCAGCAGCCCTCGGACAGGAGGCGCACCCCTCCACTTT. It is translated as CASSPRTGGAPLHF.

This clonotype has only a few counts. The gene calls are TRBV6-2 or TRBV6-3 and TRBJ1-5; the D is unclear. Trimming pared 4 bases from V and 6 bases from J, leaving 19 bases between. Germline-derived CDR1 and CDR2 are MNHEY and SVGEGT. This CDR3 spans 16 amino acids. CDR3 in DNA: TGTGCCAGCAGTTCCCTCTGGGTGGGGAAGGGTCAGCCCCAGCATTTT. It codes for CASSSLWVGKGQPQHF.

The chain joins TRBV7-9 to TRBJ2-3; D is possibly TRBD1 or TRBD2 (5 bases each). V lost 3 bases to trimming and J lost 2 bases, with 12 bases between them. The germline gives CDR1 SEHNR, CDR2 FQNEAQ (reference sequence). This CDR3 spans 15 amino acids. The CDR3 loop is CASSLGRRPTDTQYF. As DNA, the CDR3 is TGTGCCAGCAGCTTGGGACGTCGACCCACAGATACGCAGTATTTT.

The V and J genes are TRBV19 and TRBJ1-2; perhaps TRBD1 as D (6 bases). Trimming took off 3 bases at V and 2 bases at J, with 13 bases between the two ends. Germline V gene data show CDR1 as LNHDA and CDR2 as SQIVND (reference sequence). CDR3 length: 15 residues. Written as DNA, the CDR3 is TGTGCCAGTAGTATCGGGATAGGACAGAACTATGGCTACACCTTC. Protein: CASSIGIGQNYGYTF.

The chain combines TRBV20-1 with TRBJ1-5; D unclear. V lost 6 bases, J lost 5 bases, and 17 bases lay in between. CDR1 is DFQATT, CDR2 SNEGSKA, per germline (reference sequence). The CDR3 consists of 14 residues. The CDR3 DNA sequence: TGCAGTGCCAGCAAGAGACAAGCCTATCAGCCCCAGCATTTT. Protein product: CSASKRQAYQPQHF.

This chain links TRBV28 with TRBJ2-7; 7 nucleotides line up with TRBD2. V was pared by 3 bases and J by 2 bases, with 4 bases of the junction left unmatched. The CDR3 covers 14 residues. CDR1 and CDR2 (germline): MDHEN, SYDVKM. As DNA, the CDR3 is TGTGCCAGCAGTTTCGGGAGGCCACCCTACGAGCAGTACTTC. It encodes CASSFGRPPYEQYF.

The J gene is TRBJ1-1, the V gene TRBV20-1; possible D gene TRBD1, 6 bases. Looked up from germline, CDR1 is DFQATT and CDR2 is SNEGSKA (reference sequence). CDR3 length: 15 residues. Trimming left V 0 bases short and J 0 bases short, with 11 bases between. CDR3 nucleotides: TGCAGTGCTAGAGATTTAGGGGGTATGAACACTGAAGCTTTCTTT. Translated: CSARDLGGMNTEAFF.

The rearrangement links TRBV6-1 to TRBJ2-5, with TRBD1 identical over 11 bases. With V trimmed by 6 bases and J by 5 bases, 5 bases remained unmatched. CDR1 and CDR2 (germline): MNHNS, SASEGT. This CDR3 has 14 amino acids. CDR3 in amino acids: CASSTGTGGETQYF. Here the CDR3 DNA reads TGTGCCAGCAGCACCGGGACAGGGGGGGAGACCCAGTACTTC.

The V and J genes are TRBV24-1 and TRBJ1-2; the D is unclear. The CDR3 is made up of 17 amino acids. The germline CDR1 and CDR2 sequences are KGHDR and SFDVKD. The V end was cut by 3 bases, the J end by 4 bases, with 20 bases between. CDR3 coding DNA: TGTGCCACCAGTGATGGCCAGAGTCGGGGTATCACCTATGGCTACACCTTC. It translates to CATSDGQSRGITYGYTF.

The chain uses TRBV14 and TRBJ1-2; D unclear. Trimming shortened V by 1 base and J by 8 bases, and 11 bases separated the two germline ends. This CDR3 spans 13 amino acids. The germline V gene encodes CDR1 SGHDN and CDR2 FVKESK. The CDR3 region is CASSQGSPVGYTF. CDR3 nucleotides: TGTGCCAGCAGCCAAGGGTCGCCTGTGGGCTACACCTTC. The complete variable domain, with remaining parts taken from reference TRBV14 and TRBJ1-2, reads EAGVTQFPSHSVIEKGQTVTLRCDPISGHDNLYWYRRVMGKEIKFLLHFVKESKQDESGMPNNRFLAERTGGTYSTLKVQPAELEDSGVYFCASSQGSPVGYTFGSGTRLTVV.

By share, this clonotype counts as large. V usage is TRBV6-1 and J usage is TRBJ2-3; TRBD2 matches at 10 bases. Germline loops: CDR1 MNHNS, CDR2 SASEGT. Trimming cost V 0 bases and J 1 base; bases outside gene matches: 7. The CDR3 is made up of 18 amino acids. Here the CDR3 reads CASSEATFGTSGTDTQYF. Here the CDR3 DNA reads TGTGCCAGCAGTGAAGCCACTTTCGGGACTAGCGGCACAGATACGCAGTATTTT.

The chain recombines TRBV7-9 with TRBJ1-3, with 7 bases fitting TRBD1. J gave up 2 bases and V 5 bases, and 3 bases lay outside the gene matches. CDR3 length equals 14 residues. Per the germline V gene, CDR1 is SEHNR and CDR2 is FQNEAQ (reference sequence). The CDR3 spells CASSRQGAGNTIYF. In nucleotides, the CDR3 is TGTGCCAGCAGCCGCCAGGGGGCTGGAAACACCATATATTTT. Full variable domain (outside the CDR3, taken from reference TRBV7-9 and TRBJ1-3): DTGVSQNPRHKITKRGQNVTFRCDPISEHNRLYWYRQTLGQGPEFLTYFQNEAQLEKSRLLSDRFSAERPKGSFSTLEIQRTEQGDSAMYLCASSRQGAGNTIYFGEGSWLTVV.